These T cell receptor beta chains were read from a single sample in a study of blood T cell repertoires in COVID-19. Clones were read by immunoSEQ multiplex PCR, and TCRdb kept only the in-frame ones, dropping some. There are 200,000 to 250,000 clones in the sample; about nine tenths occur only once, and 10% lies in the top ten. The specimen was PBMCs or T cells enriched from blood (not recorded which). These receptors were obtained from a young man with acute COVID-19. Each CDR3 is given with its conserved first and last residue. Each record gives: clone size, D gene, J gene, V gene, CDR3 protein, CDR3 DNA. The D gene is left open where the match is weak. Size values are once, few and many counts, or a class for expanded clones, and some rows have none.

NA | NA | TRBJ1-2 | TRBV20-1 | CSAGDRHIGYTF | TGCAGTGCTGGTGACAGGCACATAGGCTACACCTTC
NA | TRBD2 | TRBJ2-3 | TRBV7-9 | CASSYPSGTSGRWDTQYF | TGTGCCAGCAGCTACCCCTCCGGGACTAGCGGGAGGTGGGATACGCAGTATTTT
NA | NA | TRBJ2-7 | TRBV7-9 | CASSLVHRGEQYF | TGTGCCAGCAGCTTAGTACATCGTGGCGAGCAGTACTTC
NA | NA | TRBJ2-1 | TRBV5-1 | CASSDLGGLGNEQFF | TGCGCCAGCAGCGACTTAGGAGGTTTAGGCAATGAGCAGTTCTTC
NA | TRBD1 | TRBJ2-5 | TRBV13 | CASSFGTEETQYF | TGTGCCAGCAGCTTCGGGACAGAAGAGACCCAGTACTTC
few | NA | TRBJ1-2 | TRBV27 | CASSPRGGVYGYTF | TGTGCCAGCAGTCCCCGAGGGGGTGTCTATGGCTACACCTTC
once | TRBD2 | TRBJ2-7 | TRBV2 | CASSEGGSQQYF | TGTGCCAGCAGTGAGGGGGGGAGTCAGCAGTACTTC
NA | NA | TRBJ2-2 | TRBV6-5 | CASDKRTANTGELFF | TGTGCCAGCGACAAAAGGACAGCGAACACCGGGGAGCTGTTTTTT
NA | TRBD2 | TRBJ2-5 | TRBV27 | CASSLGGGGETQYF | TGTGCCAGCAGTTTGGGGGGGGGTGGAGAGACCCAGTACTTC
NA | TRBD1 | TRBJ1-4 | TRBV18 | CASSPLAGTGNEKLFF | TGTGCCAGCTCACCACTTGCCGGGACAGGGAATGAAAAACTGTTTTTT
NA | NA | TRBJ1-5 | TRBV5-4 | CAVGGVGQPQHF | TGTGCCGTCGGGGGAGTCGGGCAGCCCCAGCATTTT
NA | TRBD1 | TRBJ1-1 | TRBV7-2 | CASSLVSGGVGTEAFF | TGTGCCAGCAGCTTAGTTTCAGGGGGCGTCGGGACTGAAGCTTTCTTT
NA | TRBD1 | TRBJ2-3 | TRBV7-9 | CASSPTGVMTDTQYF | TGTGCCAGCAGCCCGACAGGGGTGATGACAGATACGCAGTATTTT
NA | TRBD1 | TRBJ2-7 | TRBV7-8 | CASSTGQGAYEQYF | TGTGCCAGCAGCACCGGACAGGGAGCCTACGAGCAGTACTTC
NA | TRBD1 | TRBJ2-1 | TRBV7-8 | CASSRTGGYNEQFF | TGTGCCAGCAGTCGGACAGGGGGCTACAATGAGCAGTTCTTC
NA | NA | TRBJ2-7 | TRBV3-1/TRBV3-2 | CASSGGTSGYYEQYF | TGTGCCAGCAGCGGGGGGACGAGCGGATACTACGAGCAGTACTTC
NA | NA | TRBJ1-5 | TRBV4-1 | CASSISYSNQPQHF | TGCGCCAGCAGCATAAGCTATAGCAATCAGCCCCAGCATTTT
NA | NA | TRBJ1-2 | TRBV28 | CASSFDSYGYTF | TGTGCCAGCAGTTTTGACAGCTATGGCTACACCTTC
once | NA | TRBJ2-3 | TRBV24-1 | CATSDQGTSVDTQYF | TGTGCCACCAGTGATCAGGGGACATCCGTAGATACGCAGTATTTT
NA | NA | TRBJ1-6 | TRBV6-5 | CASRSHIGSPLHF | TGTGCCAGCAGATCACATATTGGTTCACCCCTCCACTTT
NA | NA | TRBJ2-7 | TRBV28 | CASSLIRTSYEQYF | TGTGCCAGCAGTTTAATTAGGACATCCTACGAGCAGTACTTC
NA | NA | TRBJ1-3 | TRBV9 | CASSFSPALSGNTIYF | TGTGCCAGCAGCTTTAGCCCGGCACTCTCTGGAAACACCATATATTTT
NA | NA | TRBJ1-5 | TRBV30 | CAWSANNQPQHF | TGTGCCTGGAGTGCCAACAATCAGCCCCAGCATTTT
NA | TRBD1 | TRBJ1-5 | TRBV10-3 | CAISETTGGSQPQHF | TGTGCCATCAGTGAGACTACAGGGGGCAGCCAGCCCCAGCATTTT
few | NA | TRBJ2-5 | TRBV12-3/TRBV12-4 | CASNKGGRGTQYF | TGTGCCAGCAACAAGGGAGGCCGGGGGACCCAGTACTTC
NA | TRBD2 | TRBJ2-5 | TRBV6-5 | CASIAVGLKETQYF | TGTGCCAGCATTGCGGTGGGACTAAAGGAGACCCAGTACTTC
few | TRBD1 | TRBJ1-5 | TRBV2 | CASSGTGETQPQHF | TGTGCCAGCAGCGGGACAGGGGAAACTCAGCCCCAGCATTTT
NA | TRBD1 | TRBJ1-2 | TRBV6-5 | CASSPTGSVYGYTF | TGTGCCAGCAGCCCGACAGGGTCTGTCTATGGCTACACCTTC
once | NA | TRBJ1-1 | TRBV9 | CASSAVGQNTEAFF | TGTGCCAGCAGCGCCGTCGGTCAGAACACTGAAGCTTTCTTT
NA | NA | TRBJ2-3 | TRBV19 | CASSIEKPRDTQYF | TGTGCCAGTAGTATAGAAAAGCCCCGAGATACGCAGTATTTT
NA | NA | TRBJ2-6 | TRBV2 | CASSVFFGVLTF | TGTGCCAGCAGTGTATTCTTCGGCGTCCTGACTTTC
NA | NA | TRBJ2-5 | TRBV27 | CASSLSIRQMNSGTQYF | TGTGCCAGCAGTTTATCGATTCGACAGATGAACTCGGGGACCCAGTACTTC
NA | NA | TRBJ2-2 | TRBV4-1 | CASSQGGGNGELFF | TGCGCCAGCAGCCAAGGTGGGGGGAACGGGGAGCTGTTTTTT
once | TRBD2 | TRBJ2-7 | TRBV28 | CASSPPMERETYEQYF | TGTGCCAGCAGCCCCCCTATGGAGCGGGAGACCTACGAGCAGTACTTC
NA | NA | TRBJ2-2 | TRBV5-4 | CASSSYGQTGELFF | TGTGCCAGCAGCTCGTATGGACAGACCGGGGAGCTGTTTTTT
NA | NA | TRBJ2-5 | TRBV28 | CASSLLGQLQETQYF | TGTGCCAGCAGTTTACTAGGCCAGCTCCAAGAGACCCAGTACTTC
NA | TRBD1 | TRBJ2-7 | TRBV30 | CAWTRWDRGYEQYF | TGTGCCTGGACCAGGTGGGACAGGGGCTACGAGCAGTACTTC
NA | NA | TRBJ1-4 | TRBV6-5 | CASSYSTAFNEKLFF | TGTGCCAGCAGTTACTCGACAGCCTTTAATGAAAAACTGTTTTTT
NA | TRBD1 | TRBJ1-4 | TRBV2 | CASSASGQINEKLFF | TGTGCCAGCAGCGCCTCGGGACAGATTAATGAAAAACTGTTTTTT
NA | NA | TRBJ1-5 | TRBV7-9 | CASSPTLGLFTHQPQHF | TGTGCCAGCAGCCCCACTCTTGGTTTATTTACCCATCAGCCCCAGCATTTT
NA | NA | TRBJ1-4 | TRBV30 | CAWVTGEKLFF | TGTGCCTGGGTGACAGGTGAAAAACTGTTTTTT
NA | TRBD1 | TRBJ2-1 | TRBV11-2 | CASSLGQGSSAAYNEQFF | TGTGCCAGCAGCTTGGGACAGGGGAGCAGTGCCGCCTACAATGAGCAGTTCTTC
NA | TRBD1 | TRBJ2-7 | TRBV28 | CASIDRVGPAYYEQYF | TGTGCCAGCATAGACAGGGTGGGCCCCGCTTACTACGAGCAGTACTTC
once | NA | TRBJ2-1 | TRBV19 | CASSIDTLSSYNEQFF | TGTGCCAGTAGTATAGACACTCTGAGCTCCTACAATGAGCAGTTCTTC
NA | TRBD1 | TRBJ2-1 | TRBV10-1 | CASSRGTGGNEQFF | TGCGCCAGCAGTAGGGGGACAGGGGGCAATGAGCAGTTCTTC
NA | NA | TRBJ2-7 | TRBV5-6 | CASSADSETLDHEQYF | TGTGCCAGCAGCGCAGATAGCGAAACCCTCGACCACGAGCAGTACTTC
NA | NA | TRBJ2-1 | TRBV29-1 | CSVEDRVNNEQFF | TGCAGCGTTGAAGACAGGGTAAATAATGAGCAGTTCTTC
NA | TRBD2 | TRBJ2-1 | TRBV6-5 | CASMGASGRGEQFF | TGTGCCAGCATGGGGGCTAGCGGGAGGGGTGAGCAGTTCTTC
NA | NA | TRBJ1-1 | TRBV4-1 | CASSQGLAGVVAEAFF | TGCGCCAGCAGCCAGGGTTTGGCGGGGGTCGTCGCTGAAGCTTTCTTT
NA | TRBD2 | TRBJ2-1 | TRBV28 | CASSLSDGRYDEQFF | TGTGCCAGCAGTTTATCGGACGGGAGGTACGATGAGCAGTTCTTC
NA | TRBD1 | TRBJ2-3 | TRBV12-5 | CASATGTGVDTQYF | TGTGCTAGTGCCACCGGGACAGGGGTAGATACGCAGTATTTT